This T cell receptor beta chain was profiled in a study of T cell clonality in common variable immunodeficiency. TCRdb's table, derived via immunoSEQ multiplex PCR, lists solely in-frame clones and lacks some. The record shows tens of thousands of clones for this sample, with no singletons present. This clone was recorded at least ten times. Antigen: not known. With the read ending 3 residues before the CDR3 end, the germline J gene is used to fill in that end. Study findings and constraints: CVID subjects showed higher TCRbeta clonality than healthy controls. Shared TCRbeta clones were fewer between CVID subjects than controls. What drives increased CVID clonality needs T cell subpopulation sequencing.

Each donor provided roughly 4.5 to 8.5 ml of heparinized whole blood. Germline assignment: CDR1 KGHSH and CDR2 LQKENI. J gave up 3 bases and V 5 bases, and 4 bases lay outside the gene matches. The CDR3 totals 13 residues. Sequencing used peripheral blood mononuclear cells. The sequence came from a person aged 18-70 years in good health. The chain joins TRBV18 to TRBJ2-7, with 7 bases fitting TRBD1. Partial CDR3 DNA: TGTGCCAGCTCAGACAGGGTTCTCTACGAG. Protein sequence: CASSDRVLYE. The CDR3 in its entirety is CASSDRVLYEQYF.